This T cell receptor beta chain emerged from a study of high-grade serous ovarian cancer treatment subgroups. About the research overall: Mean per sample: about 14,000 reads, about 7,500 unique TCR beta rearrangements. Regarding the study as a whole: Higher neoantigen levels went with greater TCR clonal relatedness.

Data came from immunoSEQ multiplex PCR; TCRdb stores just in-frame clones and leaves some out. The repertoire includes around 5,000 clones, roughly four fifths of them detected once, and 7.5% to 10% sits in the top ten. This CDR3 is built from 15 residues. Looked up from germline, CDR1 is MNHNS and CDR2 is SASEGT. V was cut by 5 bases and J by 0 bases, with 11 bases left in between. This clone was detected only once. Its cognate antigen is unknown. Tumor tissue was taken before any definitive surgery or chemotherapy was given. Sequencing input: tumor tissue. The V call is TRBV6-1, the J call TRBJ2-1; maybe TRBD1 (5 bases). The receptor was isolated from a human donor with high-grade serous ovarian cancer. CDR3 loop: CASSQTVSSYNEQFF. In DNA, the CDR3 is TGTGCCAGCAGTCAGACAGTATCCTCCTACAATGAGCAGTTCTTC.